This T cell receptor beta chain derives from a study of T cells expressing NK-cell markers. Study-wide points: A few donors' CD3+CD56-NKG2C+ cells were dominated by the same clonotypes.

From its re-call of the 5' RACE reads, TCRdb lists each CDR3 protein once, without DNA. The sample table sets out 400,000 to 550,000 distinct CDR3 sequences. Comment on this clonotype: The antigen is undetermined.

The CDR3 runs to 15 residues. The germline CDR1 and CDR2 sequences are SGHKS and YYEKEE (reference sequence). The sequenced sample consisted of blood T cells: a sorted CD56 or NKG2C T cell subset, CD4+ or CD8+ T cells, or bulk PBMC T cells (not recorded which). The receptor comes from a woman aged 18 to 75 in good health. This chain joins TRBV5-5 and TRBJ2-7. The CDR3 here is CASSLQMSEIYEQYF.